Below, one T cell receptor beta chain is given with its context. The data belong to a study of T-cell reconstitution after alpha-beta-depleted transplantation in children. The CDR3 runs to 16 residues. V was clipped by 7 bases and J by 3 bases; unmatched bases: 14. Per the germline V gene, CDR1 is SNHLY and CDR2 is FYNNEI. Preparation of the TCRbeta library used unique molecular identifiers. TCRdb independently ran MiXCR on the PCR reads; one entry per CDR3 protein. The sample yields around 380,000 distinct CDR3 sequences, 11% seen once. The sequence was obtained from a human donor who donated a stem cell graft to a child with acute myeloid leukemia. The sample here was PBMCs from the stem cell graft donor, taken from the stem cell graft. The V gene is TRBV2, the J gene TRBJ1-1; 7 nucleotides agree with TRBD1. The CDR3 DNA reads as TGTGCCAGCATTACAGACATCGGTCAGGGGGACACTGAAGCTTTCTTT. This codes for CASITDIGQGDTEAFF.